This entry lists 4 T cell receptor beta chains sequenced from one sample in a study of shared clonotypes between healthy human individuals. Profiling relied on immunoSEQ multiplex PCR, and the TCRdb table lists in-frame clones only, not all of them. The sample gives roughly 2.2 million clones, 93% of which show up once; roughly 0.36% is in the top ten. Specimen: naive CD4+ T cells from PBMCs. The subset denotes: CD45RA+ positively selected. The receptors stem from a man aged 18 to 35 in good health. Some clones in this sample may be carry-over from other donors' samples.

This clone appeared a single time. This chain joins TRBV5-8 and TRBJ1-5; perhaps TRBD1 as D (6 bases). Trimming pared 1 base from V and 0 bases from J, leaving 14 bases between. This CDR3 is built from 17 residues. Germline lookup yields CDR1 SGHTS and CDR2 YDEGEE. CDR3 residues: CASSLRRGSYSNQPQHF. In DNA form, the CDR3 reads TGTGCCAGCAGCTTGCGCAGGGGCAGTTATAGCAATCAGCCCCAGCATTTT.

V is TRBV19 and J is TRBJ2-3, with TRBD2 identical over 10 bases. J lost 6 bases, V lost 4 bases, and 7 bases had no gene match. Germline V gene sequence: CDR1 LNHDA, CDR2 SQIVND (reference sequence). The CDR3 covers 15 residues. CDR3 sequence reads: CASSTLAGGSDTQYF. The CDR3 DNA reads TGTGCCAGTAGTACCTTAGCGGGAGGTAGTGATACGCAGTATTTT.

The CDR3 nucleotides are TGTGCCAGCAGTCCGGGGATCGGGGCCAACGTCCTGACTTTC. Protein: CASSPGIGANVLTF. The chain employs TRBV25-1 and TRBJ2-6, with D possibly matching TRBD2 (5 bases). Germline assignment: CDR1 MGHDK and CDR2 SYGVNS. V lost 5 bases and J 4 bases, leaving 9 bases between the germline ends. CDR3 length equals 14 residues.

The chain links TRBV27 to TRBJ2-7; TRBD1 agrees at 7 bases. The CDR3 sequence is 15 residues long. V lost 3 bases to trimming and J lost 3 bases; unmatched junction nucleotides: 8. From germline, CDR1 is MNHEY and CDR2 SMNVEV (reference sequence). In nucleotides, the CDR3 is TGTGCCAGCAGTTTGAATACGGGACAGATCTACGAGCAGTACTTC. Amino acids: CASSLNTGQIYEQYF.